This T cell receptor delta chain was observed in a study of gamma-delta chains in newborns, infants, children. Study details: Microbial exposure reportedly drives polyclonal innate γδ T cell expansion after birth.

TCRdb re-processed the reads via CATT. The table lists 3,400 or so delta-chain clones, roughly 52% of them singletons, with 6.3% in the top ten. This clone was detected a few times. Trimming took off 0 bases at V and 0 bases at J, with 29 bases between the two ends. The CDR3 sequence is 20 residues long. Per germline, CDR1 TVYSNPD and CDR2 GDNSRS (reference sequence). The gene calls are TRDV3 and TRDJ1, with D perhaps TRDD3 (7 bases). The clonotype originates from a child who received the measles vaccine. Source material: blood. This CDR3 is CAFSLLFLRELGANTDKLIF. CDR3 in DNA: TGTGCCTTTAGTTTATTGTTCCTAAGGGAGCTGGGGGCCAACACCGATAAACTCATCTTT.